These T cell receptor beta chains were read from a single sample in a study of blood T cell repertoires in COVID-19. Assay used: immunoSEQ multiplex PCR; TCRdb lists only in-frame clones, some missing. The table shows under 200,000 clones, with about 86% occurring only once. The specimen sequenced was peripheral blood. These receptors came from a woman aged 55-75 years with COVID-19, enrolled during active disease. Both conserved end residues are part of each CDR3. Each record gives: V gene, CDR3 protein.

V gene: TRBV19; CDR3 protein: CASSKGLALGTDTQYF
V gene: TRBV6-2/TRBV6-3; CDR3 protein: CASSYGAGEQYF
V gene: TRBV24-1; CDR3 protein: CATSDSRRTGAGTEAFF
V gene: TRBV7-2; CDR3 protein: CASSPGTSGWEQYF
V gene: TRBV19; CDR3 protein: CASSILGGEDDEQFF
V gene: TRBV24-1; CDR3 protein: CATYTSGVSYNEQFF
V gene: TRBV19; CDR3 protein: CASSWARQQNTEAFF
V gene: TRBV9; CDR3 protein: CASSEFVAGDYNEQFF
V gene: TRBV10-1; CDR3 protein: CASSNGLAPAYEQYF
V gene: TRBV7-9; CDR3 protein: CASSPQDRGGYEQYF
V gene: TRBV5-4; CDR3 protein: CASSFWDRAVSGYTF
V gene: TRBV9; CDR3 protein: CASSARGETQYF
V gene: TRBV3-1/TRBV3-2; CDR3 protein: CASSQEYYNEQFF
V gene: TRBV11-3; CDR3 protein: CASSLEGDRGHEQYF
V gene: TRBV6-2/TRBV6-3; CDR3 protein: CASSYQAGAEYF
V gene: TRBV7-7; CDR3 protein: CASSPQRGSGELFF
V gene: TRBV19; CDR3 protein: CASSIAGSTDTQYF
V gene: TRBV7-8; CDR3 protein: CASSLGIGLLYNEQFF
V gene: TRBV2; CDR3 protein: CASSEGQINEKLFF
V gene: TRBV11-3; CDR3 protein: CASSLDPLAGGLSTDTQYF
V gene: TRBV7-2; CDR3 protein: CASSLRRESPYEQYF
V gene: TRBV7-2; CDR3 protein: CASSSTSASYNEQFF
V gene: TRBV7-2; CDR3 protein: CASSWEGSHFATNEKLFF
V gene: TRBV12-3/TRBV12-4; CDR3 protein: CASRQSYNEQFF
V gene: TRBV7-9; CDR3 protein: CASSPRRSSYNSPLHF
V gene: TRBV4-3; CDR3 protein: CASSHVYNEQFF
V gene: TRBV15; CDR3 protein: CATSRVGTGRDNEQFF
V gene: TRBV10-2; CDR3 protein: CASSESGLSSYNSPLHF
V gene: TRBV30; CDR3 protein: CAWSRGQGGEQYF
V gene: TRBV27; CDR3 protein: CASSLGAVARQGANEQYF
V gene: TRBV5-1; CDR3 protein: CASSYGTSGRNEQFF
V gene: TRBV5-1; CDR3 protein: CASSLWGGDGSNQPQHF
V gene: TRBV19; CDR3 protein: CASTHRTGPLNTEAFF
V gene: TRBV7-9; CDR3 protein: CASTKGEGSNQPQHF
V gene: TRBV5-4; CDR3 protein: CASSFRLAGGNEQFF
V gene: TRBV6-5; CDR3 protein: CASTKTAGSTEAFF
V gene: TRBV20-1; CDR3 protein: CSASRGDYGYTF
V gene: TRBV4-3; CDR3 protein: CASSQGAGTVDEQFF
V gene: TRBV20-1; CDR3 protein: CSAAFRDTQYF
V gene: TRBV7-9; CDR3 protein: CASSTRGQGYEQYF
V gene: TRBV5-4; CDR3 protein: CASSLRVRQGGNEQYF
V gene: TRBV7-2; CDR3 protein: CASSTSGHSNTEAFF